Shown below are 19 T cell receptor beta chains from a single sample sequenced in a study of T cells in narcolepsy. Assay: immunoSEQ multiplex PCR; the TCRdb copy retains only in-frame clones and omits some. The top ten hold about 1% of the sample, which has 27,000 or so clones, roughly four fifths seen once. The specimen sequenced was CD45RA- memory CD4+ T cells from PBMCs. The source of these receptors is a human donor with narcolepsy.

The chain uses TRBV7-8 and TRBJ2-7; 8 bases line up with TRBD1. Germline V gene data show CDR1 as SGHVS and CDR2 as FQNEAQ. The CDR3 consists of 14 residues. The trim removed 5 bases at V and 6 bases at J, leaving 9 bases unmatched. CDR3 nucleotide sequence: TGTGCCAGCAGCCGATCCTCGCAGGGGGCCGAGCAGTACTTC. Translating gives CASSRSSQGAEQYF.

The rearrangement joins TRBV25-1 to TRBJ1-2; TRBD1 agrees at 7 bases. The CDR3 loop spans 16 amino acids. From germline, CDR1 is MGHDK and CDR2 SYGVNS. V lost 2 bases, J lost 3 bases, and 9 bases stayed unmatched. CDR3 sequence: CASSESDYRGYYGYTF. CDR3 DNA sequence: TGTGCCAGCAGTGAAAGCGACTACAGGGGCTACTATGGCTACACCTTC.

The chain has TRBV5-1 and TRBJ2-7; TRBD2 agrees at 11 bases. The CDR3 runs to 15 residues. Germline values: CDR1 SGHRS, CDR2 YFSETQ. V shed 4 bases and J 3 bases; nucleotides not matched to a gene: 6. CDR3 amino acids: CASSDRLAGNYEQYF. CDR3 sequence (DNA): TGCGCCAGCAGCGACAGACTAGCGGGGAACTACGAGCAGTACTTC.

The chain has TRBV7-6 and TRBJ2-7; 7 nucleotides match TRBD2. The germline gives CDR1 SGHVS, CDR2 FNYEAQ. The CDR3 is 15 residues long. The V gene end was trimmed by 3 bases and the J gene end by 3 bases; junction bases not matched to a gene: 8. CDR3 in amino acids: CASSFGGSLYYEQYF. The CDR3 DNA sequence: TGTGCCAGCAGCTTCGGGGGGTCCTTATACTACGAGCAGTACTTC.

This clone appeared a single time. The V call is TRBV6-5, the J call TRBJ2-7; D perhaps matches TRBD1 (6 bases). Trimming shortened V by 7 bases and J by 2 bases, and 15 bases separated the two germline ends. The CDR3 has 14 amino acids. CDR1 and CDR2 (germline): MNHEY, SVGAGI. The CDR3, as DNA: TGTGCCAGCACCGCGACAGGTTTTGCCTACGAGCAGTACTTC. Translating it yields CASTATGFAYEQYF.

The chain couples TRBV10-3 to TRBJ1-6; D uncertain. The CDR3 runs to 11 residues. Germline V gene sequence: CDR1 ENHRY, CDR2 SYGVKD. V lost 7 bases and J lost 12, with 10 bases in between. As DNA, the CDR3 is TGTGCCATCAACCACACGGAACCCCTCCACTTT. Its translation is CAINHTEPLHF.

The rearrangement links TRBV28 to TRBJ2-1, with D unresolved. Germline CDR1 reads MDHEN; CDR2 reads SYDVKM. V lost 1 base and J 10 bases, leaving 20 bases between the germline ends. The CDR3 consists of 16 residues. The CDR3 protein is CASSLLGTDARNEQFF. In DNA, the CDR3 is TGTGCCAGCAGTTTATTGGGCACAGACGCTAGGAACGAGCAGTTCTTC.

The rearrangement uses TRBV28 and TRBJ1-4; 8 bases are a match to TRBD1. Germline-derived CDR1 and CDR2 are MDHEN and SYDVKM. The CDR3 extends over 15 amino acids. With V trimmed by 5 bases and J by 7 bases, 9 bases remained unmatched. The CDR3 sequence is CASSPRDRRTEKLFF. The CDR3 DNA is TGTGCCAGCAGTCCGAGGGACAGGAGGACTGAAAAACTGTTTTTT.

V and J are TRBV5-1 and TRBJ1-5; no reliable D call. The V end lost 8 bases, the J end lost 7 bases, and 13 bases lay between the germline ends. The CDR3 sequence is 12 residues long. The germline V gene has CDR1 SGHRS and CDR2 YFSETQ. CDR3 coding DNA: TGCGCCAGTTATAGTCCCGACCAGCCCCAGCATTTT. Translated: CASYSPDQPQHF. Full variable domain (outside the CDR3, taken from reference TRBV5-1 and TRBJ1-5): KAGVTQTPRYLIKTRGQQVTLSCSPISGHRSVSWYQQTPGQGLQFLFEYFSETQRNKGNFPGRFSGRQFSNSRSEMNVSTLELGDSALYLCASYSPDQPQHFGDGTRLSIL.

The chain is built from TRBV6-1 and TRBJ1-1; the match to TRBD1 covers 9 bases. CDR1 MNHNS and CDR2 SASEGT come from the germline V gene. The CDR3 consists of 12 residues. After removal of 5 bases from V and 12 bases from J, the junction contained 7 bases not matched to a gene. Here the CDR3 reads CASSLGTGKTFF. The CDR3 DNA reads as TGTGCCAGCAGTCTCGGGACAGGGAAAACTTTCTTT.

This sequence joins TRBV5-4 and TRBJ2-5; tentatively, D is TRBD1 or TRBD2 (5 bases each). Germline CDR1 and CDR2: SGHNT and YYREEE (reference sequence). The length of the CDR3 is 13 residues. V was cut by 0 bases and J by 5 bases, with 8 bases left in between. The CDR3 protein is CASSLAGRETQYF. CDR3 bases: TGTGCCAGCAGCTTGGCGGGGCGCGAGACCCAGTACTTC.

V is TRBV18 and J is TRBJ1-2; D uncertain. The CDR3 totals 12 residues. CDR1 is KGHSH and CDR2 is LQKENI in the germline V gene. V was shortened by 2 bases and J by 6 bases, with 7 bases between the two germline ends. The CDR3: CASSPGPHGYTF. The CDR3 DNA reads TGTGCCAGCTCACCAGGGCCCCATGGCTACACCTTC.

V is TRBV9 and J is TRBJ2-1; 14 nucleotides line up with TRBD2. The V gene's germline CDR1 is SGDLS and CDR2 YYNGEE. The CDR3 length is 14 residues. V was pared by 3 bases and J by 10 bases, with 3 bases of the junction left unmatched. Here the CDR3 reads CASSGGLAGDEQFF. Written as DNA, the CDR3 is TGTGCCAGCAGCGGGGGACTAGCGGGAGACGAGCAGTTCTTC.

V is TRBV18 and J is TRBJ2-2; D unclear. This CDR3 has 15 amino acids. Trimming stripped 0 bases from V and 1 base from J, with 6 bases between. Germline lookup yields CDR1 KGHSH and CDR2 LQKENI. This chain's CDR3 is CASSPPGRNTGELFF. DNA for the CDR3: TGTGCCAGCTCACCACCAGGGCGGAACACCGGGGAGCTGTTTTTT.

The chain joins TRBV7-2 to TRBJ1-1; D gene unclear. Germline loops: CDR1 SGHTA, CDR2 FQGNSA. V gave up 4 bases and J gave up 4 bases, with 16 bases separating them. The CDR3 consists of 15 residues. CDR3 nucleotide sequence: TGTGCCAGCAGCTCCCAGATCGGTAGGGCCACTGAAGCTTTCTTT. It encodes CASSSQIGRATEAFF.

V is TRBV5-6 and J is TRBJ1-1; TRBD1 is a possible D gene (6 bases). The CDR3 is 11 amino acids. In germline, CDR1 is SGHDT, CDR2 YYEEEE. V was pared by 1 base and J by 8 bases, with 6 bases between. CDR3 DNA sequence: TGTGCCAGCAGCTTGCAGGGGGAAGCTTTCTTT. This translates into CASSLQGEAFF.

In its sample, this clone was seen once. V is TRBV5-4 and J is TRBJ1-1, with a possible D match to TRBD1 (5 bases). V lost 4 bases and J 4 bases, leaving 11 bases between the germline ends. The CDR3 has 13 amino acids. Germline assignment: CDR1 SGHNT and CDR2 YYREEE (reference sequence). This CDR3 is CASSQDTSTEAFF. The CDR3 DNA follows: TGTGCCAGCAGCCAGGACACTTCCACTGAAGCTTTCTTT.

In its sample, this clone was seen once. The chain links TRBV6-1 to TRBJ2-5, with 15 nucleotides matching TRBD2. The CDR3 is made up of 17 amino acids. Per the germline V gene, CDR1 is MNHNS and CDR2 is SASEGT. V was clipped by 4 bases and J by 5 bases; unmatched bases: 8. The CDR3 DNA reads as TGTGCCAGCAGTGGGACTAGCGGGAGGGCGAAGAGGGAGACCCAGTACTTC. Its translation is CASSGTSGRAKRETQYF.

The chain employs TRBV19 and TRBJ1-5; D gene unclear. This CDR3 has 16 residues. The germline gives CDR1 LNHDA, CDR2 SQIVND (reference sequence). The V and J ends lost 7 bases and 2 bases respectively, with 18 bases between them. DNA of the CDR3: TGTGCCAGTAACCTAGGGCGCTCCGGGGGCAATCAGCCCCAGCATTTT. Its translation is CASNLGRSGGNQPQHF.